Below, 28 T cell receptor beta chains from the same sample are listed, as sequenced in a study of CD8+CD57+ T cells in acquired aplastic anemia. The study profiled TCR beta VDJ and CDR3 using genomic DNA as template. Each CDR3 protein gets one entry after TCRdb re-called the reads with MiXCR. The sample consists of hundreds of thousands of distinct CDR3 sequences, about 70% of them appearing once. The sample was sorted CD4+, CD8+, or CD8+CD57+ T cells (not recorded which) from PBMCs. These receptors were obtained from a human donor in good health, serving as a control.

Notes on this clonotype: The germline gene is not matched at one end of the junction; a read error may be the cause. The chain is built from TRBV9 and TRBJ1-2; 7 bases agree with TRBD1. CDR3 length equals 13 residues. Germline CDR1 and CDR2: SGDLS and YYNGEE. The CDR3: CASSEGTVPYYGF. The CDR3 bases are TGTGCCAGCAGCGAAGGGACAGTACCCTACTATGGCTTC.

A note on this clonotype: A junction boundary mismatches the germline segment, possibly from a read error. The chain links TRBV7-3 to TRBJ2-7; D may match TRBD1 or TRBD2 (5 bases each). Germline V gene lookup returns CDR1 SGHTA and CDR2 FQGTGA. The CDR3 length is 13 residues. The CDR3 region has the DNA TGTGCCAGCAGCTTAGCTCAGGGCGGTAACCCGGACTTT. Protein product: CASSLAQGGNPDF.

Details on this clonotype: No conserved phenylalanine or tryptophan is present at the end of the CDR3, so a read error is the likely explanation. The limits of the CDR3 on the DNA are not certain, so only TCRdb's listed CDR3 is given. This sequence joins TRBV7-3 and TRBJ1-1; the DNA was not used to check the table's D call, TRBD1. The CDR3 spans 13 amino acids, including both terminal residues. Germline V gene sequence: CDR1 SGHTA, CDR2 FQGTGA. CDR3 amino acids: CASSGTTGWETSP.

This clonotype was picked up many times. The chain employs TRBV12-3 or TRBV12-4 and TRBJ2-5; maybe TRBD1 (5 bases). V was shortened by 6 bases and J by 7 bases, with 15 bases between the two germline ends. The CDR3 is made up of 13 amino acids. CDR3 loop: CASSRDLQGTQYF. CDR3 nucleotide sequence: TGTGCCAGCAGCAGAGACCTCCAGGGGACCCAGTACTTC.

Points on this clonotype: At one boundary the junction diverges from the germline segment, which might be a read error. Here the CDR3 DNA reads TGCAGTGCTACTCCCCAGGGACAGGGAGTCTTC. Translation: CSATPQGQGVF. V and J are TRBV20-1 and TRBJ2-1; TRBD1 aligns across 9 bases. CDR3 length: 11 residues. Germline CDR1 and CDR2: DFQATT and SNEGSKA (reference sequence).

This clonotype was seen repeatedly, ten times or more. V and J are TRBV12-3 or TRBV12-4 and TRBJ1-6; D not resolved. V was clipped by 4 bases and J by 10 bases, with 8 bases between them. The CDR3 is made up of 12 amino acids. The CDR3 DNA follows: TGTGCCAGCAGTTCTCTGGGATCACCCCTCCACTTT. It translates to CASSSLGSPLHF.

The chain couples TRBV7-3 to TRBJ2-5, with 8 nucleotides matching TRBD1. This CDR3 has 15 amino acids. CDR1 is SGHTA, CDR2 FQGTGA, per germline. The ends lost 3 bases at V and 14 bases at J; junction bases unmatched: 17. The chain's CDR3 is CASSLTGDTHTQYYF. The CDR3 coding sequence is TGTGCCAGCAGCTTGACAGGGGACACACATACGCAGTATTACTTC.

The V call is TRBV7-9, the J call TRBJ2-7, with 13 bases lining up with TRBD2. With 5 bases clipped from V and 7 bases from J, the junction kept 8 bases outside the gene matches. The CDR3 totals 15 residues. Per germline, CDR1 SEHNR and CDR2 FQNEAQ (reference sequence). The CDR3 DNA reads TGTGCCAGCAGCCTCCGACTAGCGGGGGGAGATGAGCAGTACTTC. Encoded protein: CASSLRLAGGDEQYF.

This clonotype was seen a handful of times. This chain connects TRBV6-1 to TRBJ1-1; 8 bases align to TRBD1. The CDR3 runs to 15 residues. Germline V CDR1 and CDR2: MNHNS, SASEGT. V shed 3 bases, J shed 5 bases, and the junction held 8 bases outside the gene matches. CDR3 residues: CASSDGQGWTTEAFF. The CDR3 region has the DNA TGTGCCAGCAGTGATGGACAGGGATGGACGACTGAAGCTTTCTTT.

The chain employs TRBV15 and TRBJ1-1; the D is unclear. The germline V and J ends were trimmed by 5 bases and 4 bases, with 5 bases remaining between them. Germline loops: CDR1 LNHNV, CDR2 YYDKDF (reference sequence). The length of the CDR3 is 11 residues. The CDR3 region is CATSLVTEAFF. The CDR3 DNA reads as TGTGCCACCAGCCTGGTCACTGAAGCTTTCTTT.

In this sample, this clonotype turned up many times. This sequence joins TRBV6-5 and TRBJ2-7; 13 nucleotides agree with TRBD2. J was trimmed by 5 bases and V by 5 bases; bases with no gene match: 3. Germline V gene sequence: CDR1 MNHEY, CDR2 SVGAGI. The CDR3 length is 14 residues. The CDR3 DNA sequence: TGTGCCAGCAGTCGGACTAGCGGGGGTCACGAGCAGTACTTC. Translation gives CASSRTSGGHEQYF.

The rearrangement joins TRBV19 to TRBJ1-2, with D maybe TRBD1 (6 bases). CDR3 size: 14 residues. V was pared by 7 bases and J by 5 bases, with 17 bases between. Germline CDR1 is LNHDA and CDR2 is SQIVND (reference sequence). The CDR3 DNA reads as TGTGCCAGTACCCGCCTGCGACAGGCGTATGGCTACACCTTC. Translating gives CASTRLRQAYGYTF.

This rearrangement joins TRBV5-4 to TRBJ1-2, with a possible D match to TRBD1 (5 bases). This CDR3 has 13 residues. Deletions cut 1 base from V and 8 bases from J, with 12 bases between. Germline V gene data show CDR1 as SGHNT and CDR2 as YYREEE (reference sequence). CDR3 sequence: CASSLYQGWGYTF. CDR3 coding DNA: TGTGCCAGCAGCTTGTATCAGGGTTGGGGCTACACCTTC.

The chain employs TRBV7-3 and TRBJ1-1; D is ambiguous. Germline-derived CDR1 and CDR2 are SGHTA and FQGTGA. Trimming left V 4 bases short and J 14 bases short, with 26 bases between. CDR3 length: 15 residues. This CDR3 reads CASSSDGGEPSEQFF. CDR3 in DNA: TGTGCCAGCAGCTCCGACGGAGGCGAGCCCTCCGAGCAGTTCTTT.

CDR3 in DNA: TGTGCCAGCAGCCCAGACAGGTCTCCCAATCAGCCCCAGCATTTT. It is translated as CASSPDRSPNQPQHF. This chain connects TRBV7-2 to TRBJ1-5; D might be TRBD1 (6 bases). This CDR3 has 15 amino acids. Germline V CDR1 and CDR2: SGHTA, FQGNSA. Trimming took off 5 bases at V and 3 bases at J, with 14 bases between the two ends. The full variable domain, completed using reference TRBV7-2 and TRBJ1-5, is GAGVSQSPSNKVTEKGKDVELRCDPISGHTALYWYRQSLGQGLEFLIYFQGNSAPDKSGLPSDRFSAERTGGSVSTLTIQRTQQEDSAVYLCASSPDRSPNQPQHFGDGTRLSIL.

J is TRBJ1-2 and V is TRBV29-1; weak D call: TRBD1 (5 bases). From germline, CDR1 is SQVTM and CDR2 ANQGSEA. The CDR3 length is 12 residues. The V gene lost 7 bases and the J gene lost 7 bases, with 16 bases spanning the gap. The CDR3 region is CSAEGTVAGYTF. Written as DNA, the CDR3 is TGCAGCGCCGAGGGGACTGTGGCTGGCTACACCTTC. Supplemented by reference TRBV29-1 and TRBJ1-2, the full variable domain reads SAVISQKPSRDICQRGTSLTIQCQVDSQVTMMFWYRQQPGQSLTLIATANQGSEATYESGFVIDKFPISRPNLTFSTLTVSNMSPEDSSIYLCSAEGTVAGYTFGSGTRLTVV.

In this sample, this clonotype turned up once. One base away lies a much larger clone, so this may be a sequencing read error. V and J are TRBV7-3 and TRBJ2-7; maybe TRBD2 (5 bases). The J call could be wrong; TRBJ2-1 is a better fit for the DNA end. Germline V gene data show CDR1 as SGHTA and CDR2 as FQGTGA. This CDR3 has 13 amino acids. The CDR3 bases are TGTGCCAGCAGCTCGGGCGGGTTGGATGTGCAGTTCTTC. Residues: CASSSGGLDVQFF.

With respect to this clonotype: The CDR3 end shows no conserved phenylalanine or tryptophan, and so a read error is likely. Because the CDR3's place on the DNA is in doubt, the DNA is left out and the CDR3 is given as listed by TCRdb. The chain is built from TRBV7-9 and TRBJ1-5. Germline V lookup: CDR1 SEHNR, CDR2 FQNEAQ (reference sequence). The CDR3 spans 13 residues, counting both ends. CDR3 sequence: CASSLRRNTYEQY.

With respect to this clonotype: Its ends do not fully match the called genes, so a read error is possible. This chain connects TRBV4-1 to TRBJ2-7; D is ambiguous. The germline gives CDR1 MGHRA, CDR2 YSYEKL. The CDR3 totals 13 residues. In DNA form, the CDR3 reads TGTGCCAGCAGCTCGACTCCCTTGGGGGAGCAGTACTTC. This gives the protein CASSSTPLGEQYF.

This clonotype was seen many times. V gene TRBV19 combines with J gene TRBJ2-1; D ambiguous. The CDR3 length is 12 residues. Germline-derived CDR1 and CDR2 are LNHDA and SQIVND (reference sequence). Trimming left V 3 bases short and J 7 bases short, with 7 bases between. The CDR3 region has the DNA TGTGCCAGTAGTATTAACCAAAATGAGCAGTTCTTC. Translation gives CASSINQNEQFF.

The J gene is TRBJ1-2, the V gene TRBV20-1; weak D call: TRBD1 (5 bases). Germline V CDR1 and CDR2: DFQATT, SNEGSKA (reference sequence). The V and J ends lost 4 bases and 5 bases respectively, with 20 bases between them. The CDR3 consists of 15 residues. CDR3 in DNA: TGCAGTGCTAAACAGGAACTCGGGGCTAGTTATGGCTACACCTTC. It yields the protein CSAKQELGASYGYTF.

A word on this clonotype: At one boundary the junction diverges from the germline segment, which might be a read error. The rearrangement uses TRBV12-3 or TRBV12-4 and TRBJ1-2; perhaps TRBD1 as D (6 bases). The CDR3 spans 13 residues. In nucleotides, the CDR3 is TGCGCCAGCAGTTTAGAACAGGGCAACAGCTACACCTTC. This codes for CASSLEQGNSYTF.

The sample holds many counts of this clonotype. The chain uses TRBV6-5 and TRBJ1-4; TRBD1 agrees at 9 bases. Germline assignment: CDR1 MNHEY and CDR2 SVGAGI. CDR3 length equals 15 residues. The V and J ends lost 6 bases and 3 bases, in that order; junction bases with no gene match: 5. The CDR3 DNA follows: TGTGCCAGCAGACCAACAGGGGGCGCTAATGAAAAACTGTTTTTT. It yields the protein CASRPTGGANEKLFF.

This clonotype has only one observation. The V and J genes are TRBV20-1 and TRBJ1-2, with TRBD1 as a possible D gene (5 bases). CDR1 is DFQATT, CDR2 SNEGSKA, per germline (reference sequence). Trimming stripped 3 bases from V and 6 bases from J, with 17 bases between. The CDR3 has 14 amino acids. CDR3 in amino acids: CSASRQDSYNGYTF. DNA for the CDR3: TGCAGTGCTAGCCGCCAAGACAGCTATAATGGCTACACCTTC.

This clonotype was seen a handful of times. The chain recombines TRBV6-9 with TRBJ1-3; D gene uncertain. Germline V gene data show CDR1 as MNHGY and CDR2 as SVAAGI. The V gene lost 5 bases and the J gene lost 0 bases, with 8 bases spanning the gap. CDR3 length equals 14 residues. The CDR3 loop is CASSKGFSGNTIYF. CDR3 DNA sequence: TGTGCCAGCAGTAAAGGGTTCTCTGGAAACACCATATATTTT.

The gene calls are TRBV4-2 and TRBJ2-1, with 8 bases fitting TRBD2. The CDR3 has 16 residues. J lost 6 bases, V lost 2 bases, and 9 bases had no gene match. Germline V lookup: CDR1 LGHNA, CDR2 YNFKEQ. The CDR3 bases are TGTGCCAGCAGCCAAAAGACTAGCGATGGGGGCAATGAGCAGTTCTTC. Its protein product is CASSQKTSDGGNEQFF.

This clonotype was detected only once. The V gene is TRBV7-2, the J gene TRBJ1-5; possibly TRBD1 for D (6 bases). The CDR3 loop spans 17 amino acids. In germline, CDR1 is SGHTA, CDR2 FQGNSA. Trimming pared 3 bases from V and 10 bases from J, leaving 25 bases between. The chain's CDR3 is CASSLWAGDQPQHPQHF. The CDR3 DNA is TGTGCCAGCAGCTTGTGGGCAGGGGATCAGCCCCAGCATCCCCAGCATTTT.

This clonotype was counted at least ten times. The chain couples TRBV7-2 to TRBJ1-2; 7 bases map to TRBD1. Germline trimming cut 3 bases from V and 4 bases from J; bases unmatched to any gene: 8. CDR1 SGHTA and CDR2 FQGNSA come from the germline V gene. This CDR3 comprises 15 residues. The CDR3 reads CASSLGRGRTYGYTF. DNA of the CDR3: TGTGCCAGCAGCTTGGGGAGGGGGCGCACCTATGGCTACACCTTC.